This T cell receptor (beta chain) was found in a study of T-cell memory formation after mild COVID-19. TCRdb passed the 5' RACE reads through MiXCR, listing each CDR3 protein once. The sample has roughly 110,000 distinct CDR3 sequences, approximately 21% seen once. With 0 bases removed from V and 5 bases from J, the gap between germline ends came to 8 bases. Germline CDR1 and CDR2: LGHNA and YNFKEQ. The CDR3 has 13 amino acids. The chain is built from TRBV4-2 and TRBJ2-7; weak D call: TRBD2 (5 bases). The source of this sequence is a man between 18 and 29 years old who had mild COVID-19 (a few samples of this study predate the infection). Cell type and time point are not known. The sequenced sample was PBMCs or a T cell subset sorted from them (not recorded which). The CDR3 protein is CASSQESGNEQYF. In DNA form, the CDR3 reads TGTGCCAGCAGCCAAGAATCCGGGAACGAGCAGTACTTC.